Listed here are 26 T cell receptor beta chains from one sample, sequenced in a study of T cells after posttransplantation cyclophosphamide. TCRdb keeps only in-frame clones here, not all; method: immunoSEQ multiplex PCR. The repertoire consists of under 35,000 clones, with about 89% occurring once and the leading ten covering about 0.25%. Cells defined as naive were viable CD3+CD4+ or CD3+CD8+ and CCR7+CD45RA+CD45RO-CD95-CD27+CD28+. Sequencing was carried out using naive CD4+ T cells sorted from PBMCs. The origin of the receptors is an older woman in good health, CMV-negative, and a related stem cell transplant donor.

The chain has TRBV9 and TRBJ2-3; 9 positions agree with TRBD1. The CDR3 is 17 amino acids. CDR1 and CDR2 from the germline V gene are SGDLS and YYNGEE. J lost 2 bases, V lost 3 bases, and 10 bases had no gene match. The CDR3 DNA reads TGTGCCAGCAGCGCCGCCAACAGGGGGCCCTACACAGATACGCAGTATTTT. Protein: CASSAANRGPYTDTQYF.

The chain uses TRBV4-3 and TRBJ2-2, with D possibly TRBD1 on 7 matching bases. From germline, CDR1 is LGHNA and CDR2 YSLEER. This CDR3 contains 14 residues. V lost 8 bases and J 5 bases, leaving 15 bases between the germline ends. CDR3 protein: CASGLTGRTGELFF. The CDR3 DNA reads TGCGCCAGCGGGCTGACAGGGAGGACCGGGGAGCTGTTTTTT.

The CDR3 sequence is CASSSPRGKANYGYTF. CDR3 nucleotide sequence: TGTGCCAGCAGTTCCCCTCGGGGGAAAGCTAACTATGGCTACACCTTC. The chain links TRBV27 to TRBJ1-2; weak D call: TRBD1 (5 bases). Trimming took 4 bases from V and 0 from J, leaving 15 bases between them. The CDR3 totals 16 residues. Germline assignment: CDR1 MNHEY and CDR2 SMNVEV (reference sequence).

V and J are TRBV15 and TRBJ1-1, with D unresolved. V lost 0 bases and J lost 0, with 5 bases in between. The CDR3 is made up of 14 amino acids. Per the germline V gene, CDR1 is LNHNV and CDR2 is YYDKDF (reference sequence). The CDR3 loop is CATSRDPMNTEAFF. The CDR3 DNA follows: TGTGCCACCAGCAGAGACCCTATGAACACTGAAGCTTTCTTT.

The gene calls are TRBV6-6 and TRBJ1-5; D not resolved. The V gene's germline CDR1 is MNHNY and CDR2 SVGAGI (reference sequence). The V end lost 2 bases, the J end lost 4 bases, and 12 bases lay between the germline ends. The CDR3 loop spans 15 amino acids. The CDR3 is CASSYGVVLNQPQHF. The CDR3 DNA sequence: TGTGCCAGCAGTTACGGTGTAGTCCTAAATCAGCCCCAGCATTTT.

J is TRBJ1-2 and V is TRBV28; D might be TRBD1 (5 bases). Per germline, CDR1 MDHEN and CDR2 SYDVKM. The CDR3 is 11 residues long. Trimming cost V 6 bases and J 12 bases, with 14 bases left between them. The CDR3 region is CASSAFQGHTF. Written as DNA, the CDR3 is TGTGCCAGCAGCGCCTTCCAGGGTCACACCTTC.

This clone came up a few times. The chain combines TRBV10-1 with TRBJ2-1, with D possibly being TRBD2 (5 bases). Germline-derived CDR1 and CDR2 are WNHNN and SYGVQD (reference sequence). The CDR3 has 14 amino acids. The germline V and J ends were trimmed by 5 bases and 10 bases, with 18 bases remaining between them. CDR3 DNA sequence: TGCGCCAGCAGTTTACTAGGCATTAACGGGGAGCAGTTCTTC. Amino acids: CASSLLGINGEQFF.

This clone turned up a few times. The genes are TRBV19 and TRBJ2-2; 9 bases align to TRBD2. V shed 2 bases, J shed 4 bases, and the junction held 2 bases outside the gene matches. The CDR3 length is 15 residues. Germline V lookup: CDR1 LNHDA, CDR2 SQIVND (reference sequence). The CDR3 coding sequence is TGTGCCAGTAGTATAATAGCGGGAGTCACCGGGGAGCTGTTTTTT. It is translated as CASSIIAGVTGELFF.

This rearrangement joins TRBV28 to TRBJ2-1; perhaps TRBD2 as D (7 bases). The germline gives CDR1 MDHEN, CDR2 SYDVKM. The CDR3 is 10 residues long. The germline V and J ends were trimmed by 5 bases and 15 bases, with 11 bases remaining between them. CDR3 DNA: TGTGCCAGCAGTAGGGGGGGCATGTTCTTC. This codes for CASSRGGMFF.

The V call is TRBV6-5, the J call TRBJ2-3; TRBD1 matches at 7 bases. V dropped 2 bases and J dropped 3; count of bases not matched to a gene: 5. Germline V gene sequence: CDR1 MNHEY, CDR2 SVGAGI. This CDR3 is built from 15 residues. CDR3 in amino acids: CASSYRGPGTDTQYF. Written as DNA, the CDR3 is TGTGCCAGCAGTTACAGGGGGCCGGGGACAGATACGCAGTATTTT.

The chain is built from TRBV28 and TRBJ1-1; 8 positions match TRBD1. Germline V CDR1 and CDR2: MDHEN, SYDVKM. This CDR3 contains 17 residues. V gave up 5 bases and J gave up 1 base; unmatched junction bases: 12. The chain's CDR3 is CASSPPGTGKGNTEAFF. In DNA form, the CDR3 reads TGTGCCAGCAGTCCGCCAGGGACAGGCAAAGGGAACACTGAAGCTTTCTTT.

The V and J genes are TRBV5-1 and TRBJ2-5; 14 bases are a match to TRBD2. V lost 4 bases, J lost 4 bases, and 6 bases stayed unmatched. The CDR3 has 16 amino acids. CDR1 is SGHRS, CDR2 YFSETQ, per germline. The chain's CDR3 is CASSPGTSGRVETQYF. The DNA for the CDR3 is TGCGCCAGCAGCCCAGGGACTAGCGGGAGAGTAGAGACCCAGTACTTC.

The V call is TRBV5-4, the J call TRBJ2-3; 12 bases agree with TRBD1. This CDR3 is built from 16 residues. Looked up from germline, CDR1 is SGHNT and CDR2 is YYREEE (reference sequence). V dropped 3 bases and J dropped 6; count of bases not matched to a gene: 8. The CDR3 reads CASSSGGTGGSDTQYF. The CDR3 DNA reads as TGTGCCAGCAGCTCCGGGGGGACAGGGGGCTCCGATACGCAGTATTTT.

This clone was recorded once. The J gene is TRBJ2-1, the V gene TRBV5-4, with D tentatively TRBD2 (6 bases). Germline CDR1 SGHNT, CDR2 YYREEE (reference sequence). Trimming left V 4 bases short and J 4 bases short, with 18 bases between. This CDR3 has 16 amino acids. CDR3 amino acids: CASSQLGTRSYNEQFF. CDR3 sequence (DNA): TGTGCCAGCAGCCAATTAGGGACTCGATCTTACAATGAGCAGTTCTTC.

V and J are TRBV5-1 and TRBJ2-7; 11 bases align to TRBD2. The CDR3 runs to 17 residues. The V and J ends lost 0 bases and 0 bases, in that order; junction bases with no gene match: 5. CDR1 and CDR2 from the germline V gene are SGHRS and YFSETQ. CDR3 coding DNA: TGCGCCAGCAGCTTGGCGGCTAGCGGGGGGATCTCCTACGAGCAGTACTTC. Its protein product is CASSLAASGGISYEQYF.

This clone was seen a handful of times. The chain couples TRBV14 to TRBJ1-1; 8 positions agree with TRBD1. This CDR3 is built from 11 residues. Germline V CDR1 and CDR2: SGHDN, FVKESK. Losses at the gene ends were 6 bases for V and 6 bases for J; bases not matched to a gene: 0. The CDR3 protein is CASRTGAEAFF. The CDR3 DNA reads TGTGCCAGCAGGACAGGGGCTGAAGCTTTCTTT.

This clone came up once. The chain employs TRBV1 and TRBJ1-5; the table assigns TRBD1, which was not confirmed against the DNA. TRBV1 is annotated as a pseudogene. CDR3 length: 16 amino acids. The CDR3 loop is CTSSHLIRGHNQPQHF. The CDR3 bases are TGCACCAGCAGCCATCTTATCAGGGGGCACAATCAGCCCCAGCATTTT.

The V and J genes are TRBV6-1 and TRBJ2-5; a possible D gene is TRBD2 (7 bases). The closer fit of TRBJ2-7 to the DNA end suggests the J call may be wrong. The CDR3 is 16 amino acids. In germline, CDR1 is MNHNS, CDR2 SASEGT. The CDR3 loop reads CASSGGGQRFTYEQYF. For the CDR3, the DNA is TGTGCCAGCAGTGGGGGGGGACAAAGGTTTACCTACGAGCAGTACTTC.

The chain joins TRBV5-4 to TRBJ2-5; D possibly corresponds to TRBD1 (5 bases). The CDR3 totals 15 residues. Germline V lookup: CDR1 SGHNT, CDR2 YYREEE (reference sequence). Trimming left V 1 base short and J 5 bases short, with 15 bases between. The CDR3 region has the DNA TGTGCCAGCAGCTTGCCAGGGCTGGACATCGAGACCCAGTACTTC. Protein: CASSLPGLDIETQYF.

This chain links TRBV19 with TRBJ2-2; 7 bases match TRBD1. V gave up 7 bases and J gave up 4 bases; unmatched junction bases: 6. The CDR3 is 14 amino acids. CDR1 is LNHDA, CDR2 SQIVND, per germline (reference sequence). CDR3 DNA: TGTGCCAGTACCAACTCAGGGGGCACCGGGGAGCTGTTTTTT. As protein: CASTNSGGTGELFF.

The V call is TRBV18, the J call TRBJ1-5, with TRBD1 matching over 7 bases. J gave up 5 bases and V 3 bases, and 1 base lay outside the gene matches. The CDR3 runs to 13 residues. CDR1 is KGHSH and CDR2 is LQKENI in the germline V gene. The CDR3 reads CASSPDRDQPQHF. CDR3 nucleotide sequence: TGTGCCAGCTCACCTGACAGGGATCAGCCCCAGCATTTT.

Concerning this clone itself: The same CDR3 can be traced to other DNA sequences in this sample. The chain employs TRBV7-9 and TRBJ2-3; the match to TRBD2 covers 7 bases. The CDR3 contains 14 residues. The J segment lost 1 base and the V segment lost 3 bases, leaving 1 base of the junction unmatched. Germline lookup yields CDR1 SEHNR and CDR2 FQNEAQ (reference sequence). The chain's CDR3 is CASSLAGGTDTQYF. CDR3 bases: TGTGCCAGCAGCTTGGCGGGGGGCACAGATACGCAGTATTTT.

The rearrangement links TRBV6-1 to TRBJ1-5, with TRBD1 identical over 8 bases. The CDR3 extends over 14 amino acids. The V segment lost 4 bases and the J segment 5 bases; nucleotides outside the gene matches: 4. Germline loops: CDR1 MNHNS, CDR2 SASEGT. CDR3 coding DNA: TGTGCCAGCAGTGCGAGCAGGGGGCATCAGCCCCAGCATTTT. Translating gives CASSASRGHQPQHF.

V usage is TRBV6-1 and J usage is TRBJ1-2; D is possibly TRBD1 (5 bases). The germline V and J ends were trimmed by 11 bases and 4 bases, with 17 bases remaining between them. Germline loops: CDR1 MNHNS, CDR2 SASEGT. CDR3 length equals 13 residues. The CDR3 bases are TGTGCCGAGTCTGGGGACTGGGGCTATGGCTACACCTTC. This translates into CAESGDWGYGYTF.

The chain links TRBV9 to TRBJ1-1, with D tentatively TRBD1 (6 bases). CDR1 is SGDLS and CDR2 is YYNGEE in the germline V gene. CDR3 length: 14 residues. Between the trimmed V and J ends, which lost 2 bases and 4 bases, there was a span of 12 bases. The CDR3 loop is CASSVGGGLTEAFF. CDR3 DNA sequence: TGTGCCAGCAGCGTTGGCGGGGGCCTCACTGAAGCTTTCTTT.

The V and J genes are TRBV28 and TRBJ1-4; 10 bases match TRBD1. There are 16 residues in the CDR3. The germline gives CDR1 MDHEN, CDR2 SYDVKM. Trimming at V came to 3 bases and at J to 0 bases, leaving 1 base not matched to a gene. The CDR3 spells CASSFGQGATNEKLFF. The CDR3 region has the DNA TGTGCCAGCAGTTTCGGACAGGGGGCAACTAATGAAAAACTGTTTTTT.